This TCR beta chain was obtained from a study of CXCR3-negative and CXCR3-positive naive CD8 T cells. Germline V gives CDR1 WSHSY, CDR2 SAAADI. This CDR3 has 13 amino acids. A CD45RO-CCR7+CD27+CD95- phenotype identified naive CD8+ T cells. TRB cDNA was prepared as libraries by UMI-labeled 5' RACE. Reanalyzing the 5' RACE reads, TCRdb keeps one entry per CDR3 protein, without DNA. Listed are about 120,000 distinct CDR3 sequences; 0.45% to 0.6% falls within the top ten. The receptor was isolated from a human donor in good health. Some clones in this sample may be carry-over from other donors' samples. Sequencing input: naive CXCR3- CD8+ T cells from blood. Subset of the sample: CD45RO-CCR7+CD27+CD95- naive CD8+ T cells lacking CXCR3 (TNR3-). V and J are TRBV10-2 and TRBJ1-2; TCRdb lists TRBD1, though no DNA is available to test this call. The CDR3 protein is CASSGDRVHGYTF.